A single sample is the source of the 29 T cell receptor beta chains below, sequenced in a study of T-cell reconstitution after alpha-beta-depleted transplantation in children. Using unique molecular identifiers, the investigators prepared the TCRbeta library. TCRdb used MiXCR to reprocess the PCR reads, holding one entry per CDR3 protein. The repertoire holds over 150,000 distinct CDR3 sequences, with about 15% as singletons. The specimen comprised PBMCs from the stem cell graft donor, sampled from the stem cell graft. The receptor set was obtained from a human donor who donated a stem cell graft to a child with acute lymphoblastic leukemia.

This clonotype came up many times. V and J are TRBV5-1 and TRBJ1-1; 10 bases align to TRBD1. V dropped 3 bases and J dropped 1; count of bases not matched to a gene: 3. This CDR3 spans 15 amino acids. Germline V CDR1 and CDR2: SGHRS, YFSETQ. The DNA for the CDR3 is TGCGCCAGCAGCTCGGGACAGGGGACGAACACTGAAGCTTTCTTT. As protein: CASSSGQGTNTEAFF.

This clonotype was seen many times. V and J are TRBV11-3 and TRBJ2-1, with D perhaps matching TRBD1 or TRBD2 (6 bases each). Per the germline V gene, CDR1 is SGHNT and CDR2 is YENEEA. The CDR3 is made up of 15 amino acids. V gave up 5 bases and J gave up 3 bases, with 14 bases separating them. The CDR3 loop reads CASSLEGGLYNEQFF. The DNA for the CDR3 is TGTGCCAGCAGCCTCGAGGGGGGACTCTACAATGAGCAGTTCTTC.

This clonotype was seen repeatedly, ten times or more. The chain uses TRBV7-2 and TRBJ2-1, with D perhaps TRBD2 (6 bases). With 2 bases removed from V and 8 bases from J, the gap between germline ends came to 19 bases. There are 16 residues in the CDR3. Looked up from germline, CDR1 is SGHTA and CDR2 is FQGNSA. The CDR3 protein is CASSLSSLASQDEQFF. CDR3 nucleotides: TGTGCCAGCAGCTTATCGTCCCTAGCGTCCCAGGATGAGCAGTTCTTC.

This clonotype was detected many times. The V and J genes are TRBV5-6 and TRBJ1-1, with a tentative D call TRBD1 (5 bases). The CDR3 totals 13 residues. The V gene lost 0 bases and the J gene lost 8 bases, with 11 bases spanning the gap. Germline lookup yields CDR1 SGHDT and CDR2 YYEEEE. Here the CDR3 DNA reads TGTGCCAGCAGCTTGGAGGGTAGGGGAGAAGCTTTCTTT. The encoded protein is CASSLEGRGEAFF.

This clonotype was detected many times. The rearrangement uses TRBV20-1 and TRBJ1-1, with D uncertain. The germline V gene has CDR1 DFQATT and CDR2 SNEGSKA (reference sequence). CDR3 length: 11 residues. V was clipped by 5 bases and J by 3 bases, with 7 bases between them. The CDR3 region is CSAEDDTEAFF. The CDR3 coding sequence is TGCAGTGCTGAGGACGACACTGAAGCTTTCTTT.

This chain links TRBV10-3 with TRBJ2-5; tentatively, D is TRBD1 (7 bases). V lost 2 bases to trimming and J lost 4 bases, with 17 bases between them. Germline V gives CDR1 ENHRY, CDR2 SYGVKD. This CDR3 region has 16 residues. CDR3 nucleotide sequence: TGTGCCATCAGTGAGGTTGATTACAGGGGAGGAGAGACCCAGTACTTC. Protein sequence: CAISEVDYRGGETQYF.

This clonotype has only a few counts. The CDR3 here is CSAQDFATNEKLFF. DNA for the CDR3: TGCAGTGCTCAAGACTTCGCTACTAATGAAAAACTGTTTTTT. The rearrangement links TRBV20-1 to TRBJ1-4; D is unresolved. Trimming took 5 bases from V and 2 from J, leaving 12 bases between them. The CDR3 runs 14 residues. Germline values: CDR1 DFQATT, CDR2 SNEGSKA (reference sequence).

This clonotype was seen many times. The J gene is TRBJ1-2, the V gene TRBV10-1; D not resolved. The V end was cut by 3 bases, the J end by 4 bases, with 9 bases between. CDR1 is WNHNN and CDR2 is SYGVQD in the germline V gene (reference sequence). The CDR3 is 13 residues long. The CDR3 sequence: CASSEARSYGYTF. CDR3 bases: TGCGCCAGCAGTGAAGCCCGAAGCTATGGCTACACCTTC.

This clonotype was observed many times. The chain is built from TRBV5-1 and TRBJ1-1; 8 nucleotides line up with TRBD1. The germline gives CDR1 SGHRS, CDR2 YFSETQ. The CDR3 runs to 15 residues. J lost 6 bases, V lost 4 bases, and 11 bases had no gene match. CDR3 loop: CASSTSPGTGAEAFF. DNA for the CDR3: TGCGCCAGCAGCACCTCTCCCGGGACAGGCGCTGAAGCTTTCTTT. The full variable domain, in which reference TRBV5-1 and TRBJ1-1 provide the parts outside the CDR3, is KAGVTQTPRYLIKTRGQQVTLSCSPISGHRSVSWYQQTPGQGLQFLFEYFSETQRNKGNFPGRFSGRQFSNSRSEMNVSTLELGDSALYLCASSTSPGTGAEAFFGQGTRLTVV.

Notes on this clonotype: A read error may explain this, as a much larger clone is one base away. J is TRBJ1-2 and V is TRBV5-1; D is uncertain. Per the germline V gene, CDR1 is SGHRS and CDR2 is YFSETQ. The CDR3 is 13 amino acids. The chain's CDR3 is CAGSPQEFYGYTF. Here the CDR3 DNA reads TGCGCCGGCAGCCCTCAGGAATTCTATGGCTACACCTTC.

At least ten counts were recorded for this clonotype. The rearrangement joins TRBV12-3 or TRBV12-4 to TRBJ2-3; D is unclear. The CDR3 is 14 residues long. Deletions cut 5 bases from V and 5 bases from J, with 14 bases between. CDR3: CASSLSANGDTQYF. CDR3 coding DNA: TGTGCCAGCAGTCTTTCGGCCAACGGAGATACGCAGTATTTT.

This clonotype was seen ten or more times. The V call is TRBV6-2 or TRBV6-3, the J call TRBJ2-1; the D call may be TRBD1 or TRBD2 (8 bases each). Per germline, CDR1 MNHEY and CDR2 SVGEGT. The ends were cut back, 2 bases at V and 8 bases at J, with 19 bases in the middle. This CDR3 contains 16 residues. The CDR3 loop reads CASSYREGQAGDEQFF. The CDR3 bases are TGTGCCAGCAGTTACCGGGAGGGACAGGCGGGTGATGAGCAGTTCTTC.

The chain has TRBV15 and TRBJ2-5, with TRBD2 matching over 9 bases. The V segment lost 3 bases and the J segment 4 bases; nucleotides outside the gene matches: 15. CDR3 length equals 18 residues. Looked up from germline, CDR1 is LNHNV and CDR2 is YYDKDF (reference sequence). The CDR3, as DNA: TGTGCCACCAGCAGGGCTCTCCTCTTAGCGGGAGAAGGAGAGACCCAGTACTTC. This encodes CATSRALLLAGEGETQYF.

This clonotype was counted at least ten times. The chain employs TRBV3-1 and TRBJ2-3; TRBD1 aligns across 7 bases. The germline V gene has CDR1 LGHDT and CDR2 YNNKEL (reference sequence). This CDR3 has 13 amino acids. Trimming at V came to 6 bases and at J to 3 bases, leaving 3 bases not matched to a gene. This CDR3 is CASRTGPTDTQYF. CDR3 nucleotides: TGTGCCAGCAGGACAGGGCCTACAGATACGCAGTATTTT.

V gene TRBV6-2 or TRBV6-3 combines with J gene TRBJ2-5; D may be TRBD2 (6 bases). This CDR3 has 14 residues. Germline V gene lookup returns CDR1 MNHEY and CDR2 SVGEGT. V was pared by 4 bases and J by 1 base, with 10 bases between. The CDR3 DNA sequence: TGTGCCAGCAGTTGGGCCGGGAGCCAAGAGACCCAGTACTTC. Translation: CASSWAGSQETQYF.

Ten or more counts support this clonotype. The rearrangement joins TRBV20-1 to TRBJ2-3; 8 nucleotides match TRBD2. V gave up 5 bases and J gave up 1 base; unmatched junction bases: 11. This CDR3 has 16 amino acids. Germline lookup yields CDR1 DFQATT and CDR2 SNEGSKA (reference sequence). CDR3 in amino acids: CSASPGLEKGTDTQYF. The CDR3, as DNA: TGCAGTGCTTCCCCGGGACTAGAGAAGGGCACAGATACGCAGTATTTT.

This clonotype was recorded many times. The chain has TRBV28 and TRBJ2-3; 15 nucleotides align to TRBD2. CDR3 size: 15 residues. V lost 6 bases, J lost 7 bases, and 5 bases stayed unmatched. In germline, CDR1 is MDHEN, CDR2 SYDVKM. The CDR3 DNA follows: TGTGCCAGCAGCCGGACTAGCGGGAGGGCCAATACGCAGTATTTT. The encoded protein is CASSRTSGRANTQYF. Full variable domain (missing parts from reference TRBV28 and TRBJ2-3): DVKVTQSSRYLVKRTGEKVFLECVQDMDHENMFWYRQDPGLGLRLIYFSYDVKMKEKGDIPEGYSVSREKKERFSLILESASTNQTSMYLCASSRTSGRANTQYFGPGTRLTVL.

This clonotype was seen ten or more times. The DNA of the CDR3 is TGTGCCAGCAGTTTATATAGGACAGGGCTAGCCAAAAACATTCAGTACTTC. Translation: CASSLYRTGLAKNIQYF. The chain couples TRBV12-3 or TRBV12-4 to TRBJ2-4; 8 bases fit TRBD1. This CDR3 comprises 17 residues. V dropped 2 bases and J dropped 0; count of bases not matched to a gene: 6.

This clonotype was observed at least ten times. This chain links TRBV12-3 or TRBV12-4 with TRBJ1-1; D remains unclear. V lost 2 bases to trimming and J lost 0 bases, with 7 bases between them. The CDR3 has 14 amino acids. The CDR3 DNA is TGTGCCAGCAGTTTAACTCCGGTGAACACTGAAGCTTTCTTT. Its protein product is CASSLTPVNTEAFF.

This clonotype was found many times. The chain recombines TRBV20-1 with TRBJ1-5; 7 bases line up with TRBD1. CDR1 and CDR2 (germline): DFQATT, SNEGSKA (reference sequence). The trim removed 6 bases at V and 6 bases at J, leaving 14 bases unmatched. The CDR3 totals 15 residues. CDR3 in amino acids: CSATTATGNRQPQHF. DNA for the CDR3: TGCAGTGCAACCACCGCGACAGGGAATCGTCAGCCCCAGCATTTT.

The sample holds many counts of this clonotype. The genes are TRBV29-1 and TRBJ2-1, with 14 bases matching TRBD2. V shed 0 bases and J 9 bases; nucleotides not matched to a gene: 13. The CDR3 has 18 amino acids. Germline CDR1 and CDR2: SQVTM and ANQGSEA. The chain's CDR3 is CSVEDPLTSGRARSEQFF. DNA for the CDR3: TGCAGCGTTGAAGACCCCTTGACTAGCGGGAGGGCCCGAAGTGAGCAGTTCTTC.

This clonotype appeared many times. V is TRBV12-3 or TRBV12-4 and J is TRBJ2-5, with 7 bases identical to TRBD1. This CDR3 comprises 15 residues. The J segment lost 2 bases and the V segment lost 5 bases, leaving 8 bases of the junction unmatched. CDR3 protein: CASSTWTGQQETQYF. The CDR3 coding sequence is TGTGCCAGCAGTACTTGGACAGGTCAGCAAGAGACCCAGTACTTC.

The V gene is TRBV3-1, the J gene TRBJ2-1, with 12 bases that match TRBD2. The CDR3 sequence is 18 residues long. Germline V lookup: CDR1 LGHDT, CDR2 YNNKEL (reference sequence). The CDR3 protein is CTFSGGRRTSGTDNEQFF. CDR3 bases: TGTACCTTCAGTGGGGGGCGACGGACTAGCGGGACTGACAATGAGCAGTTCTTC.

This clonotype was counted at least ten times. V usage is TRBV5-1 and J usage is TRBJ2-3; D is uncertain. CDR3 size: 14 residues. From germline, CDR1 is SGHRS and CDR2 YFSETQ. The V end was cut by 3 bases, the J end by 1 base, with 9 bases between. The CDR3 DNA sequence: TGCGCCAGCAGCTCGAGAGTGGGCACAGATACGCAGTATTTT. This sequence encodes CASSSRVGTDTQYF.

This clonotype has at least ten counts. The chain employs TRBV7-9 and TRBJ2-6; 7 positions agree with TRBD1. V gave up 6 bases and J gave up 0 bases; unmatched junction bases: 5. There are 16 residues in the CDR3. CDR1 and CDR2 (germline): SEHNR, FQNEAQ (reference sequence). The CDR3 bases are TGTGCCAGCAGTGGGACAGCGAGCTCTGGGGCCAACGTCCTGACTTTC. This gives the protein CASSGTASSGANVLTF.

The chain joins TRBV11-2 to TRBJ2-3, with D unclear. From germline, CDR1 is SGHAT and CDR2 FQNNGV. This CDR3 spans 13 amino acids. V lost 11 bases and J 3 bases, leaving 15 bases between the germline ends. The CDR3 here is CASHQLRTDTQYF. The CDR3 DNA is TGTGCCTCACATCAGCTTCGTACAGATACGCAGTATTTT.

For the CDR3, the DNA is TGTGCCAGCAGTTTGTCGGGGGGCTTGAAACTGTTTTTT. Amino acid sequence: CASSLSGGLKLFF. This chain uses TRBV12-3 or TRBV12-4 with TRBJ1-4; D perhaps matches TRBD1 (6 bases). V lost 3 bases to trimming and J lost 11 bases, with 13 bases between them. This CDR3 is 13 amino acids long.

V gene TRBV12-3 or TRBV12-4 combines with J gene TRBJ1-1; D remains ambiguous. The V and J ends lost 3 bases and 6 bases respectively, with 14 bases between them. The length of the CDR3 is 14 residues. This CDR3 reads CASSFAWIVAEAFF. In DNA, the CDR3 is TGTGCCAGCAGTTTTGCCTGGATTGTTGCTGAAGCTTTCTTT.

This sequence joins TRBV6-5 and TRBJ1-2; a possible D gene is TRBD1 (5 bases). Deletions cut 0 bases from V and 1 base from J, with 6 bases between. CDR1 and CDR2 (germline): MNHEY, SVGAGI. The CDR3 contains 14 residues. CDR3 protein: CASSYSRGNYGYTF. The CDR3 nucleotides read TGTGCCAGCAGTTACTCGAGGGGTAACTATGGCTACACCTTC.